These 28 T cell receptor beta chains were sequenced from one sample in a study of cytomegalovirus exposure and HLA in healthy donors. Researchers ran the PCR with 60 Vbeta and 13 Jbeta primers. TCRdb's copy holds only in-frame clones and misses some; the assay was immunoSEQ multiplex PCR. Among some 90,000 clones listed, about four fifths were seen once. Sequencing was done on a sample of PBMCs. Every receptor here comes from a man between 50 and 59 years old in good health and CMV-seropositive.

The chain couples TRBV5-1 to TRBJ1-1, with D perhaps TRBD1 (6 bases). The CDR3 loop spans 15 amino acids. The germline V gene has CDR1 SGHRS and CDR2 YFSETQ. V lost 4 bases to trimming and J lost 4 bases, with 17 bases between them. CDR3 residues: CASSQLQGGATEAFF. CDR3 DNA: TGCGCCAGCAGCCAGTTACAGGGTGGGGCCACTGAAGCTTTCTTT.

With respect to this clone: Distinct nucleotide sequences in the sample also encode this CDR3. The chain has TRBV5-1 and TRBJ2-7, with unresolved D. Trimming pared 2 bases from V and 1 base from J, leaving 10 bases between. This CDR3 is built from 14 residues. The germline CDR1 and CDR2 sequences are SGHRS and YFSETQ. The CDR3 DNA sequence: TGCGCCAGCAGCTTTGCGCAGGATTCCTACGAGCAGTACTTC. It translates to CASSFAQDSYEQYF.

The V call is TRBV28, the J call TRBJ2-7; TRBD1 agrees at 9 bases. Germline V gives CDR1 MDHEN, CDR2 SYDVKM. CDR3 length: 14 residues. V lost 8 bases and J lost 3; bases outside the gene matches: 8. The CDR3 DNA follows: TGTGCCAGCGGAACACAGGGGGCGGACTACGAGCAGTACTTC. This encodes CASGTQGADYEQYF. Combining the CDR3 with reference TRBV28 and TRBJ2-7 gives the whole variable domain DVKVTQSSRYLVKRTGEKVFLECVQDMDHENMFWYRQDPGLGLRLIYFSYDVKMKEKGDIPEGYSVSREKKERFSLILESASTNQTSMYLCASGTQGADYEQYFGPGTRLTVT.

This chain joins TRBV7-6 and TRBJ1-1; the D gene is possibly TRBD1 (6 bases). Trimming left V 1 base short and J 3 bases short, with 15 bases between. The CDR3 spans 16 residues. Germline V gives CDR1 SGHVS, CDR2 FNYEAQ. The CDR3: CASSLVRTASDTEAFF. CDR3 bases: TGTGCCAGCAGCTTAGTCAGGACAGCTTCTGACACTGAAGCTTTCTTT.

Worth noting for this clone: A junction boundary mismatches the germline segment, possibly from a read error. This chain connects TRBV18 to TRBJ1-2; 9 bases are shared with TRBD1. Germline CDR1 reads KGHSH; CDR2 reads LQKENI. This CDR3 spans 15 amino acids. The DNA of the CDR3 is TGTGCCAGCTCCCCACCGACCGGGACAGGGAATAGCTACACCTTC. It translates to CASSPPTGTGNSYTF.

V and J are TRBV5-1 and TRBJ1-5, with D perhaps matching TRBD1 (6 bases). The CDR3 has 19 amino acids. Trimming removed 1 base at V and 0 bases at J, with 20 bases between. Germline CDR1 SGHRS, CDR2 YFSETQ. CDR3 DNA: TGCGCCAGCAGCTTGAGGGGGAGCCCTTTTGGGTCTAGCAATCAGCCCCAGCATTTT. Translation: CASSLRGSPFGSSNQPQHF.

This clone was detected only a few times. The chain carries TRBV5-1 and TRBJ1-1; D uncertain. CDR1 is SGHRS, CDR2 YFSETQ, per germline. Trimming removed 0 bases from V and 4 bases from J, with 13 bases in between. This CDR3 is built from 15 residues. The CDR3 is CASSLAWELGTEAFF. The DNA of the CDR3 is TGCGCCAGCAGCTTGGCCTGGGAGTTGGGCACTGAAGCTTTCTTT.

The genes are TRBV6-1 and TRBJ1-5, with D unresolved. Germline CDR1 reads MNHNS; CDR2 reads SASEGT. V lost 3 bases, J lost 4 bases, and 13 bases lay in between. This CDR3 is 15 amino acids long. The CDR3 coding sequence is TGTGCCAGCAGTGAGGGTCTACAGATAAATCAGCCCCAGCATTTT. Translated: CASSEGLQINQPQHF.

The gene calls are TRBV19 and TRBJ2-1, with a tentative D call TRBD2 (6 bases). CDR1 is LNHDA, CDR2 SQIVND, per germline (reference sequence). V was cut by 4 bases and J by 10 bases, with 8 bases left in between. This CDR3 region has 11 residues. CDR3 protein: CASSTREEQFF. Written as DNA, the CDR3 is TGTGCCAGTAGTACCCGGGAGGAGCAGTTCTTC.

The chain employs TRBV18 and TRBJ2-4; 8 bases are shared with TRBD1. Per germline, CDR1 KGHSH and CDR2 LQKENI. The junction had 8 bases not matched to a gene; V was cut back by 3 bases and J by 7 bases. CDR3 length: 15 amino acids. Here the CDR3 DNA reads TGTGCCAGCTCACCGGACGGGACAGGTCTGAACATTCAGTACTTC. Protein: CASSPDGTGLNIQYF.

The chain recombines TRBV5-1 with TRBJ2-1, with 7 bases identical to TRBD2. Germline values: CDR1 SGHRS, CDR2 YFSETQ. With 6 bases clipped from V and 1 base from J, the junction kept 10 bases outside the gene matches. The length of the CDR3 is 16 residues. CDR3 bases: TGCGCCAGCAAGAGGGGACTAACCCTATCCTACAATGAGCAGTTCTTC. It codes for CASKRGLTLSYNEQFF.

The chain's CDR3 is CASSPPGGTLPYEQYF. The CDR3 DNA sequence: TGTGCCAGCAGCCCACCGGGCGGGACTCTCCCCTACGAGCAGTACTTC. This sequence joins TRBV4-2 and TRBJ2-7, with a tentative D call TRBD2 (6 bases). Per the germline V gene, CDR1 is LGHNA and CDR2 is YNFKEQ. The CDR3 has 16 amino acids. Trimming pared 4 bases from V and 2 bases from J, leaving 18 bases between.

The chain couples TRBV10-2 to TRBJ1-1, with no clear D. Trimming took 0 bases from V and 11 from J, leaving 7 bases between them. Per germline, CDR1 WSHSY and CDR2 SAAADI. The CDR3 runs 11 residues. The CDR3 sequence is CASSESTRAFF. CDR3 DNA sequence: TGCGCCAGCAGTGAGTCGACTCGGGCTTTCTTT.

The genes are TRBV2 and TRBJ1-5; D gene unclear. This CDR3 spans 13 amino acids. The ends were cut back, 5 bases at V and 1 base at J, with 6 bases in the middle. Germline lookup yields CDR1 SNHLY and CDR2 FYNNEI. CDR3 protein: CASSRESNQPQHF. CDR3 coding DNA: TGTGCCAGCAGTCGCGAAAGCAATCAGCCCCAGCATTTT.

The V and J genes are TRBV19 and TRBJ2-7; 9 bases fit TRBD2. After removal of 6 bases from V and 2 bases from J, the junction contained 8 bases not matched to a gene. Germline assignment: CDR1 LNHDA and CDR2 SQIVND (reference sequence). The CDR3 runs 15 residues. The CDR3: CASRALAGGPYEQYF. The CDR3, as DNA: TGTGCCAGTAGGGCCTTGGCGGGAGGGCCCTACGAGCAGTACTTC.

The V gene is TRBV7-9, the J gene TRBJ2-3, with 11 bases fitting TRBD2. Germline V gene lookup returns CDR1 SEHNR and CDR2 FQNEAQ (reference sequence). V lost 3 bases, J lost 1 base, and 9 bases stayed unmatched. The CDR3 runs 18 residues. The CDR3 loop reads CASSFTSGSVTGTDTQYF. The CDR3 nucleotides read TGTGCCAGCAGCTTTACTAGCGGGAGTGTAACCGGCACAGATACGCAGTATTTT.

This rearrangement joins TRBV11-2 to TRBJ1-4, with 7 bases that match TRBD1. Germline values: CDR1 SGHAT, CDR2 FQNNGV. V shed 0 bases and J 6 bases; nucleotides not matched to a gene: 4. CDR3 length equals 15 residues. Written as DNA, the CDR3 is TGTGCCAGCAGCTTAGACAGGGGGGCGGATGAAAAACTGTTTTTT. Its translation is CASSLDRGADEKLFF. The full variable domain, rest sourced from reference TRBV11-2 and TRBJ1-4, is EAGVAQSPRYKIIEKRQSVAFWCNPISGHATLYWYQQILGQGPKLLIQFQNNGVVDDSQLPKDRFSAERLKGVDSTLKIQPAKLEDSAVYLCASSLDRGADEKLFFGSGTQLSVL.

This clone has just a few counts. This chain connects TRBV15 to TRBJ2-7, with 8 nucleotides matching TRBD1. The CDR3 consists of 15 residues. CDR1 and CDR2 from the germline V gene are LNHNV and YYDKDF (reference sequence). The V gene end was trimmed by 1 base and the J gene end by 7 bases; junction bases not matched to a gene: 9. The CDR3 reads CATSRGGTGPKEQYF. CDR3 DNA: TGTGCCACCAGCAGAGGAGGGACAGGCCCAAAAGAGCAGTACTTC.

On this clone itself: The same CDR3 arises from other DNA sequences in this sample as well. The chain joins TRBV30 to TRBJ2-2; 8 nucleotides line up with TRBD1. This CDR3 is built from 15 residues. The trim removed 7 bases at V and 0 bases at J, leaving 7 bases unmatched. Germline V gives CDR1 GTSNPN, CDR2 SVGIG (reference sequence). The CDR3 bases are TGTGCCTTAACGGACAGGGAGGCGAACACCGGGGAGCTGTTTTTT. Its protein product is CALTDREANTGELFF.

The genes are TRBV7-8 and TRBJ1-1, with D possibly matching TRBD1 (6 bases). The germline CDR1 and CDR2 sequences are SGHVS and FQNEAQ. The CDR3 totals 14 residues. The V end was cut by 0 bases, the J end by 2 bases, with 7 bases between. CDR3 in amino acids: CASSLAGGNTEAFF. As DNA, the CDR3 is TGTGCCAGCAGCTTAGCAGGGGGAAACACTGAAGCTTTCTTT.

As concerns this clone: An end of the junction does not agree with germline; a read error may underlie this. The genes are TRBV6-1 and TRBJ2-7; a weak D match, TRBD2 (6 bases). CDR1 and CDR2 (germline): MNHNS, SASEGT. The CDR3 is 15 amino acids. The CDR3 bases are TGTGCCAGCAGTGAATTTGGGACTTATAGCTACGGGCAGTACTTC. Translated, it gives CASSEFGTYSYGQYF.

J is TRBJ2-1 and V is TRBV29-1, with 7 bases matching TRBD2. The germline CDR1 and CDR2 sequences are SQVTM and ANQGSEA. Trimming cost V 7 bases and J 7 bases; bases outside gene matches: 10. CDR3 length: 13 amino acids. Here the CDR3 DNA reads TGCAGCGCCTCTCGAGGGAGGGAGAATGAGCAGTTCTTC. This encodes CSASRGRENEQFF.

Here the CDR3 DNA reads TGTGCCAGCAGCTTCGGGGGAGCTAATGAAAAACTGTTTTTT. Protein sequence: CASSFGGANEKLFF. The rearrangement joins TRBV11-1 to TRBJ1-4; D is possibly TRBD1 (5 bases). This CDR3 is 14 amino acids long. Germline CDR1 reads SGHAT; CDR2 reads FQDESV (reference sequence). V was trimmed by 3 bases and J by 3 bases, leaving 8 bases between them. Full variable domain (outside the CDR3, taken from reference TRBV11-1 and TRBJ1-4): EAEVAQSPRYKITEKSQAVAFWCDPISGHATLYWYRQILGQGPELLVQFQDESVVDDSQLPKDRFSAERLKGVDSTLKIQPAELGDSAMYLCASSFGGANEKLFFGSGTQLSVL.

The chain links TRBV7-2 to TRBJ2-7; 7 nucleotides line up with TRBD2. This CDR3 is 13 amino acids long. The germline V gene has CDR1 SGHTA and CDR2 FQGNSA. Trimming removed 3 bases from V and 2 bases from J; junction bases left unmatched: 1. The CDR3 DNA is TGTGCCAGCAGCTTTGCGGGGGCCTACGAGCAGTACTTC. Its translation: CASSFAGAYEQYF.

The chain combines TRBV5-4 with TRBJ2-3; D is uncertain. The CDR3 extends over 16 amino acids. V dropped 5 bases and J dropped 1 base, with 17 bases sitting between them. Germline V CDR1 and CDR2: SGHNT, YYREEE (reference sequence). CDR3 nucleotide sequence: TGTGCCAGCAGAACCCAAACCCCCCTAGGCACAGATACGCAGTATTTT. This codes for CASRTQTPLGTDTQYF.

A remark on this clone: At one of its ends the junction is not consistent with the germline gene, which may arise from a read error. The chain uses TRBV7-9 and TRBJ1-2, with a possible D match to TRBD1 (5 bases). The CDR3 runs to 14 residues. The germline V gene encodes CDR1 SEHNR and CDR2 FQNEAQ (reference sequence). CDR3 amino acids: CSSSLATTAYGYTF. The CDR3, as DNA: TGTTCCAGCAGCTTAGCTACGACAGCCTATGGCTACACCTTC. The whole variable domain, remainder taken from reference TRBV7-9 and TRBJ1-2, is DTGVSQNPRHKITKRGQNVTFRCDPISEHNRLYWYRQTLGQGPEFLTYFQNEAQLEKSRLLSDRFSAERPKGSFSTLEIQRTEQGDSAMYLCSSSLATTAYGYTFGSGTRLTVV.

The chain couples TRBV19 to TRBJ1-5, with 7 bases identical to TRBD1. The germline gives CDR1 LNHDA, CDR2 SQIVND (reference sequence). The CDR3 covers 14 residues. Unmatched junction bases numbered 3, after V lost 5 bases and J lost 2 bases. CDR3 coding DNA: TGTGCCAGTAGTCAGGGGGTTGGCAATCAGCCCCAGCATTTT. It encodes CASSQGVGNQPQHF.

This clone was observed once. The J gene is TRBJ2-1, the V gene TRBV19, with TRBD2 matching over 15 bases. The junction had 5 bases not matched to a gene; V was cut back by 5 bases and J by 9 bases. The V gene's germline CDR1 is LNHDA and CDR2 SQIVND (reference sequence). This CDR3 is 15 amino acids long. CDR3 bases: TGTGCCAGTAGTGGGACTAGCGGGAGGTTTAGTGAGCAGTTCTTC. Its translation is CASSGTSGRFSEQFF.